The present entry profiles one T cell receptor (beta chain) with its context. The sample belongs to a study of T cell changes during pregnancy in multiple sclerosis. V was clipped by 5 bases and J by 3 bases, with 11 bases between them. The length of the CDR3 is 13 residues. CDR1 is SGHNT and CDR2 is YYREEE in the germline V gene (reference sequence). Generated by immunoSEQ multiplex PCR, the TCRdb table keeps only in-frame clones and is missing some. Of 15,000 to 20,000 clones listed, 88% are singletons. The source material was CD4+ T cells from peripheral blood mononuclear cells, sampled in the first trimester of pregnancy. This receptor was obtained from a female donor in good health, enrolled as a control in a pregnancy study. This chain connects TRBV5-4 to TRBJ1-1; D call uncertain. CDR3 amino acids: CASRHLEDTEAFF. As DNA, the CDR3 is TGTGCCAGCAGGCACCTAGAGGACACTGAAGCTTTCTTT.